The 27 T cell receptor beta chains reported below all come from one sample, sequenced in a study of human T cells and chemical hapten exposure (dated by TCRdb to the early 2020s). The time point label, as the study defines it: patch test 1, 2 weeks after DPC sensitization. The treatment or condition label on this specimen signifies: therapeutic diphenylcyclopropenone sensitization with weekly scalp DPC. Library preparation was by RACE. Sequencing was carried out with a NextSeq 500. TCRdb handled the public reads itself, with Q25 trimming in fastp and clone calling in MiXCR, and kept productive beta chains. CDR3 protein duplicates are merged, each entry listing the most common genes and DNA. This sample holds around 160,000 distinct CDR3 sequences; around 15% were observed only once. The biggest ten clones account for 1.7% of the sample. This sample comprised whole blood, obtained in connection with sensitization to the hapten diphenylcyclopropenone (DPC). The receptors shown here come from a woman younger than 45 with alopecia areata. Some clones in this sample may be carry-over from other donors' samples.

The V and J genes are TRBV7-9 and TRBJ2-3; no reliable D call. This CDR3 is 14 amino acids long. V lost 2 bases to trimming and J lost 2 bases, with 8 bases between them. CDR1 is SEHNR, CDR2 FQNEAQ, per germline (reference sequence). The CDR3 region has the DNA TGTGCCAGCAGCTTAAGGCGGCACACAGATACGCAGTATTTT. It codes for CASSLRRHTDTQYF.

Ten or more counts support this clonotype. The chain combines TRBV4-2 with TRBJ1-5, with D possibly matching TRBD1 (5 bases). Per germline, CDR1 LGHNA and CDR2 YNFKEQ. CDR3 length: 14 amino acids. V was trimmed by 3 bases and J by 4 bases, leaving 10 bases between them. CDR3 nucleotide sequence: TGTGCCAGCAGCCAGTCCACAGGTAATCAGCCCCAGCATTTT. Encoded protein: CASSQSTGNQPQHF.

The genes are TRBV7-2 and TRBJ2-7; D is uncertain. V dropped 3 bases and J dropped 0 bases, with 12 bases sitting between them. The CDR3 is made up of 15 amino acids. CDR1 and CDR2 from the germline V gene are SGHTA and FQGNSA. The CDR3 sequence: CASSFSGPSSYEQYF. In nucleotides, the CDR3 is TGTGCCAGCAGCTTCTCCGGGCCGAGCTCCTACGAGCAGTACTTC.

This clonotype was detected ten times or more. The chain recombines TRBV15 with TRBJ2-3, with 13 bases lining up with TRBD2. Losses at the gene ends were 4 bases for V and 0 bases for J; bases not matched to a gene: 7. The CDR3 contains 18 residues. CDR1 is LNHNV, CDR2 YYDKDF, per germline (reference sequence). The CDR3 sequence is CATSKGLAGKTSTDTQYF. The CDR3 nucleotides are TGTGCCACCAGCAAGGGACTAGCGGGAAAAACTAGCACAGATACGCAGTATTTT. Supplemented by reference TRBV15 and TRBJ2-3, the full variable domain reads DAMVIQNPRYQVTQFGKPVTLSCSQTLNHNVMYWYQQKSSQAPKLLFHYYDKDFNNEADTPDNFQSRRPNTSFCFLDIRSPGLGDTAMYLCATSKGLAGKTSTDTQYFGPGTRLTVL.

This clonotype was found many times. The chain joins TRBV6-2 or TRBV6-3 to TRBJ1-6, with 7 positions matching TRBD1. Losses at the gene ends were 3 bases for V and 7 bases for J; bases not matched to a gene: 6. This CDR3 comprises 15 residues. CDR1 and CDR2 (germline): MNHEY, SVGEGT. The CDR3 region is CASSYMTGSNSPLHF. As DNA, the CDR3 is TGTGCCAGCAGTTATATGACAGGGTCGAATTCACCCCTCCACTTT.

The CDR3: CASSLVGSGGGELFF. The CDR3 DNA reads as TGTGCCAGCAGCTTAGTGGGAAGCGGTGGCGGGGAGCTGTTTTTT. J is TRBJ2-2 and V is TRBV7-2, with TRBD2 as a possible D gene (5 bases). V lost 1 base and J 7 bases, leaving 13 bases between the germline ends. This CDR3 region has 15 residues. Germline CDR1 reads SGHTA; CDR2 reads FQGNSA. Filled out from reference TRBV7-2 and TRBJ2-2, the complete variable domain reads GAGVSQSPSNKVTEKGKDVELRCDPISGHTALYWYRQSLGQGLEFLIYFQGNSAPDKSGLPSDRFSAERTGGSVSTLTIQRTQQEDSAVYLCASSLVGSGGGELFFGEGSRLTVL.

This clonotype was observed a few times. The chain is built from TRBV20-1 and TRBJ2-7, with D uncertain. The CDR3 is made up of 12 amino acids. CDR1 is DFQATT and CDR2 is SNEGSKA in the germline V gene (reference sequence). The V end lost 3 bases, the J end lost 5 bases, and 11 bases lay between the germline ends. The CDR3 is CSASHFSDEQYF. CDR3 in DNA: TGCAGTGCTAGCCACTTCTCAGACGAGCAGTACTTC.

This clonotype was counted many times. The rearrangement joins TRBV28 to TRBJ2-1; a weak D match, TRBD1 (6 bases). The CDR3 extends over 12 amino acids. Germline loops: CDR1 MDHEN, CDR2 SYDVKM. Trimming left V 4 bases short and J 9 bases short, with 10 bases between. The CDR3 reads CASSSDSLEQFF. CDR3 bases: TGTGCCAGCAGTTCGGACAGTCTTGAGCAGTTCTTC.

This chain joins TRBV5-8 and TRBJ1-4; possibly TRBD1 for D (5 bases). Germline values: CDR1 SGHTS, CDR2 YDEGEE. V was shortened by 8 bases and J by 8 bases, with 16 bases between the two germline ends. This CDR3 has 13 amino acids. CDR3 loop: CARSQGSREKLFF. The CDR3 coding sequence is TGTGCCAGAAGCCAGGGTTCCCGGGAAAAACTGTTTTTT.

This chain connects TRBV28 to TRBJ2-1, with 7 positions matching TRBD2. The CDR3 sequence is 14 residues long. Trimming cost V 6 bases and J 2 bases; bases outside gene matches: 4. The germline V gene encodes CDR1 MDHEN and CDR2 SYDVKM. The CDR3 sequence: CASRGGSTYNEQFF. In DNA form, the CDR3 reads TGTGCCAGCAGGGGAGGGAGCACCTACAATGAGCAGTTCTTC.

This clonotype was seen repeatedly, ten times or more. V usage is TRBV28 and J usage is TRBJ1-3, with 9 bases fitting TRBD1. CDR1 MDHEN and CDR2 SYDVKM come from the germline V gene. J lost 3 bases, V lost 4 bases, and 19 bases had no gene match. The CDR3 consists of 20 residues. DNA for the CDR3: TGTGCCAGCAGTTCTTCACTCGCCCGGGACAGGGTCTCGGATGGAAACACCATATATTTT. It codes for CASSSSLARDRVSDGNTIYF.

CDR3 sequence reads: CASSPGLAGFTDTQYF. The CDR3 coding sequence is TGCGCCAGCAGCCCCGGGCTAGCGGGATTCACAGATACGCAGTATTTT. The chain joins TRBV5-1 to TRBJ2-3; 9 bases are shared with TRBD2. Germline CDR1 reads SGHRS; CDR2 reads YFSETQ. With V trimmed by 4 bases and J by 2 bases, 8 bases remained unmatched. This CDR3 has 16 amino acids.

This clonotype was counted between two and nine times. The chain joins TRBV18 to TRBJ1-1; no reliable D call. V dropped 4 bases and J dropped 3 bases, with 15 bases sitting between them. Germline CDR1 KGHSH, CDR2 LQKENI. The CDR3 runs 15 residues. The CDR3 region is CASSLTKQRDTEAFF. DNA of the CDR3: TGTGCCAGCTCACTCACGAAACAGCGGGACACTGAAGCTTTCTTT.

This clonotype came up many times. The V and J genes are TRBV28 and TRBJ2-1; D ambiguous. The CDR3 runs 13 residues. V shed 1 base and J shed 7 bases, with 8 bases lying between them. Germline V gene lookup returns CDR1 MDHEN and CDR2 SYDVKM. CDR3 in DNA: TGTGCCAGCAGTTTATTAGTCGTTAATGAGCAGTTCTTC. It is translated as CASSLLVVNEQFF.

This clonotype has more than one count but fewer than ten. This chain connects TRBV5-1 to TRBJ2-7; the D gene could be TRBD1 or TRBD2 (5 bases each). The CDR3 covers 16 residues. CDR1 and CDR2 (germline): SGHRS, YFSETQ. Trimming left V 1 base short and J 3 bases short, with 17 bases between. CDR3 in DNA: TGCGCCAGCAGCTTGACCCCCGGGACCGGCGGCTACGAGCAGTACTTC. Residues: CASSLTPGTGGYEQYF. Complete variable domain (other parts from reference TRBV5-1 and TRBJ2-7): KAGVTQTPRYLIKTRGQQVTLSCSPISGHRSVSWYQQTPGQGLQFLFEYFSETQRNKGNFPGRFSGRQFSNSRSEMNVSTLELGDSALYLCASSLTPGTGGYEQYFGPGTRLTVT.

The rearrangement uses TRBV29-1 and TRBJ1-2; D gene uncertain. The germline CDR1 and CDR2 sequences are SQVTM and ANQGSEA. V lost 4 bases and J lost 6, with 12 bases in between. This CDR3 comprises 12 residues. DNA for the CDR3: TGCAGCGTTGCTAAAGGGCTTGATGGCTACACCTTC. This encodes CSVAKGLDGYTF.

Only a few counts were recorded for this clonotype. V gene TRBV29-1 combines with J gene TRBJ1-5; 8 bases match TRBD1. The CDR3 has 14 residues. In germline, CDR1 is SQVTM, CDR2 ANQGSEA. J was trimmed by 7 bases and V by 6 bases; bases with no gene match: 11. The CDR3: CSVAETGEEQPQHF. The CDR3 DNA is TGCAGCGTGGCTGAGACAGGGGAGGAGCAGCCCCAGCATTTT.

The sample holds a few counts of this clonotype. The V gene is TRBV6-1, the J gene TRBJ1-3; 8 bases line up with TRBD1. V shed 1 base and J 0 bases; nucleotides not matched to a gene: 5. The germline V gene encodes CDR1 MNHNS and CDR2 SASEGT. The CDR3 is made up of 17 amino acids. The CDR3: CASSEDGTGASGNTIYF. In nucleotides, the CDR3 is TGTGCCAGCAGTGAAGACGGGACAGGCGCCTCTGGAAACACCATATATTTT.

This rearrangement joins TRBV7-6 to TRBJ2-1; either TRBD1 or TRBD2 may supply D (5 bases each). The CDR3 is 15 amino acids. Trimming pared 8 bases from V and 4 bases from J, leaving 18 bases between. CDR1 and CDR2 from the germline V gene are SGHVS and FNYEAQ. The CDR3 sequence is CASGGRDPVYNEQFF. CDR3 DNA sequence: TGTGCCAGCGGGGGTAGGGATCCCGTTTACAATGAGCAGTTCTTC.

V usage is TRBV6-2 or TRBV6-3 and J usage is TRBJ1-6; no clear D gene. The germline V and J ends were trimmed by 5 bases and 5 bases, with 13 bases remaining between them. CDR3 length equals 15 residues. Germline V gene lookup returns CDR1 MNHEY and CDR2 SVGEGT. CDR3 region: CASSILDGNNSPLHF. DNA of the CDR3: TGTGCCAGCAGTATATTAGACGGAAATAATTCACCCCTCCACTTT.

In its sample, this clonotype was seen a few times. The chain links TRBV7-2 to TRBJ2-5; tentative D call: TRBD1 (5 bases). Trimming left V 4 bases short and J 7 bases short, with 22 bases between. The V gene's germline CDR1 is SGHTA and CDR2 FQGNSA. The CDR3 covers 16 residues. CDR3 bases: TGTGCCAGCAGCTACGTCGCAGGGTTGGGGCAGGGGACCCAGTACTTC. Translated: CASSYVAGLGQGTQYF.

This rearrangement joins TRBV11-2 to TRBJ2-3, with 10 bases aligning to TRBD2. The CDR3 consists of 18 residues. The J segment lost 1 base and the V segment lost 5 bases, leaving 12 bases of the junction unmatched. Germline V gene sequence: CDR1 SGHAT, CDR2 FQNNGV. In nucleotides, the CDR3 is TGTGCCAGCAGCCTACCTCCCTTAGCGGGGGGCCGCACAGATACGCAGTATTTT. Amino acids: CASSLPPLAGGRTDTQYF.

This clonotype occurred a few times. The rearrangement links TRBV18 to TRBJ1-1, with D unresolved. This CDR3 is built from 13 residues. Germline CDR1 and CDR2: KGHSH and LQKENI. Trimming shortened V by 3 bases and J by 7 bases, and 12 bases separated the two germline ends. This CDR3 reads CASSPDLSFEAFF. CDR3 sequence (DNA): TGTGCCAGCTCACCGGACTTGTCATTTGAAGCTTTCTTT.

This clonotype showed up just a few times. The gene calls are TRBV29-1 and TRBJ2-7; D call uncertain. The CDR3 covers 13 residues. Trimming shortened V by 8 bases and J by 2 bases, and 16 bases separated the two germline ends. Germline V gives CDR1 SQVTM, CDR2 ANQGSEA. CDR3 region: CSFYSAPPYEQYF. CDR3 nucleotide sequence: TGCAGCTTTTATTCGGCCCCCCCCTACGAGCAGTACTTC.

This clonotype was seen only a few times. CDR3 coding DNA: TGTGCCAGCAGCTCACACCCGGGACAGCAATCCTACGAGCAGTACTTC. Translation: CASSSHPGQQSYEQYF. The chain carries TRBV11-1 and TRBJ2-7; 7 nucleotides match TRBD1. This CDR3 has 16 amino acids. Germline V gene lookup returns CDR1 SGHAT and CDR2 FQDESV (reference sequence). The V gene end was trimmed by 4 bases and the J gene end by 1 base; junction bases not matched to a gene: 10.

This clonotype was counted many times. CDR3 region: CASSVELAGGNEQFF. The CDR3 region has the DNA TGTGCCAGCAGCGTAGAACTAGCGGGCGGGAATGAGCAGTTCTTC. The chain has TRBV9 and TRBJ2-1; 9 positions agree with TRBD2. Germline lookup yields CDR1 SGDLS and CDR2 YYNGEE. The V and J ends lost 0 bases and 7 bases, in that order; junction bases with no gene match: 5. CDR3 size: 15 residues.

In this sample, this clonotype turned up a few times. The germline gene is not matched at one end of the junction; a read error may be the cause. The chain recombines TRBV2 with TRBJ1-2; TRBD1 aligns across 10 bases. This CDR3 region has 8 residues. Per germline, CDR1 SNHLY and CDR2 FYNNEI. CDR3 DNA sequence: TGTGCCAGAGGGACAGGGGTCTTC. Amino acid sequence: CARGTGVF.